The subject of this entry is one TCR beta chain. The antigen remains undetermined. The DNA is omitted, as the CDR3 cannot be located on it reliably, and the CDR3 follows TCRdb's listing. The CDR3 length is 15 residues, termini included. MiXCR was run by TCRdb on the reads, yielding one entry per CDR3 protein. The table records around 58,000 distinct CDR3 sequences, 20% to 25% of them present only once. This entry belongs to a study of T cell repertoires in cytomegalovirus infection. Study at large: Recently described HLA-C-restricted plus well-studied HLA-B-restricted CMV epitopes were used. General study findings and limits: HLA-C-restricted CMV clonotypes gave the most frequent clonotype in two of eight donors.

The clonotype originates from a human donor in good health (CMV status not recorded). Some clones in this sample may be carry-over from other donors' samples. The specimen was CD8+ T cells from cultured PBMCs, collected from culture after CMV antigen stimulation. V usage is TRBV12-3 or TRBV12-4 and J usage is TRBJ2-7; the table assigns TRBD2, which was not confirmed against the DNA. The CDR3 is CASSTSTSGLYEQYF.